The clone carrying this T cell receptor (beta chain) was counted between two and nine times. How the authors handled the data: Scientists estimated how many nucleated cells there were by amplifying reference gene primers. The table came from immunoSEQ multiplex PCR; TCRdb's copy has only in-frame clones and leaves some out. The D gene and trimming were derived from the DNA, and the V and J assignments and clone size from that table. The table has approximately 63,000 clones, 80% to 90% seen once. The source of the sample is a study of blood T cell repertoires in COVID-19. About the study: COVID-19 samples collected from the United States, Italy and Spain covered acute and convalescent phases.

Germline V CDR1 and CDR2: SGHTA, FQGTGA. This CDR3 has 15 amino acids. The trim removed 1 base at V and 4 bases at J, leaving 4 bases unmatched. The chain carries TRBV7-3 and TRBJ2-1; 7 bases are shared with TRBD2. The sequenced sample was peripheral blood. The sequence was collected from a woman aged 55 to 70 with COVID-19, enrolled during active disease. CDR3 sequence reads: CASSLIGGSYNEQFF. CDR3 DNA: TGTGCCAGCAGCTTAATAGGCGGGAGTTACAATGAGCAGTTCTTC. The full variable domain, in which reference TRBV7-3 and TRBJ2-1 provide the parts outside the CDR3, is GAGVSQTPSNKVTEKGKYVELRCDPISGHTALYWYRQSLGQGPEFLIYFQGTGAADDSGLPNDRFFAVRPEGSVSTLKIQRTERGDSAVYLCASSLIGGSYNEQFFGPGTRLTVL.